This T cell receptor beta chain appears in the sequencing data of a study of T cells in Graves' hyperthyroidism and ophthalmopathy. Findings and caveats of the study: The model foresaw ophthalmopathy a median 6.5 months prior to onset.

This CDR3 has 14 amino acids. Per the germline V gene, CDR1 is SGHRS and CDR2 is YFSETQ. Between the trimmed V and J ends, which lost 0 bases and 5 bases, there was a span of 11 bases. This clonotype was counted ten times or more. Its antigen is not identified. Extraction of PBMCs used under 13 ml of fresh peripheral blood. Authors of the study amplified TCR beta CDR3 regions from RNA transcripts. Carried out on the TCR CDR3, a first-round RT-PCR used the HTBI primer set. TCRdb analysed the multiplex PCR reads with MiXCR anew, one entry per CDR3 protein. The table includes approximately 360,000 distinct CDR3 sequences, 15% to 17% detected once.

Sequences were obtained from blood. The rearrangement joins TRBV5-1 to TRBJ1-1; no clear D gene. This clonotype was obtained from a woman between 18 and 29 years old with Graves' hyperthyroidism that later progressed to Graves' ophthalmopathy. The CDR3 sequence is CASSLGSTGTEAFF. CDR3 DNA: TGCGCCAGCAGCTTGGGGTCTACGGGTACTGAAGCTTTCTTT.